Listed below are T cell receptor beta chains from one sample, sequenced in a study of control samples from healthy donors and cancer patients. Profiled with immunoSEQ multiplex PCR; TCRdb holds only in-frame clones, not every one. The sample holds tens of thousands of clones, 93% seen once. Material: PBMCs. All receptors derive from a woman aged 40 to 50 with lung cancer. Each CDR3 is given with its conserved first and last residue. D genes are given only for firm matches. Rows may omit the clone size; those that give it use once, few, many or a size class.

v_call	j_call	d_call	cdr3_length	clone_size	cdr3_nt	cdr3_aa
TRBV7-6	TRBJ2-3	.	13	once	TGTGCCAGCAGCTTAATTCCCACAGATACGCAGTATTTT	CASSLIPTDTQYF
TRBV19	TRBJ1-5	TRBD1	14	.	TGTGCCAGTAGTATCGCGGACAGGATTCAGCCCCAGCATTTT	CASSIADRIQPQHF
TRBV7-9	TRBJ2-7	.	12	.	TGTGCCAGCAGCTCAATGATGTACGAGCAGTACTTC	CASSSMMYEQYF
TRBV11-2	TRBJ2-2	.	13	.	TGTGCCAGCAGCTTAGGGGACCAAGCGGAGCTGTTTTTT	CASSLGDQAELFF
TRBV12-3/TRBV12-4	TRBJ1-1	.	12	.	TGTGCCAGCAGTTTAGGGCTCACTGAAGCTTTCTTT	CASSLGLTEAFF
TRBV28	TRBJ1-2	.	15	.	TGTGCCAGCAGTTATAAGAAGGGGACCTTCTATGGCTACACCTTC	CASSYKKGTFYGYTF
TRBV5-5	TRBJ1-5	.	14	.	TGTGCCAGCAGCTCGCGGGGTGGCAATCAGCCCCAGCATTTT	CASSSRGGNQPQHF
TRBV12-5	TRBJ2-1	.	15	.	TGTGCTAGTGGTCATCCTAGCGTGGGAGTGAGTGAGCAGTTCTTC	CASGHPSVGVSEQFF
TRBV12-3/TRBV12-4	TRBJ1-5	.	13	.	TGTGCCAGCAGTTATGGGGTCAATCAGCCCCAGCATTTT	CASSYGVNQPQHF
TRBV5-6	TRBJ2-7	.	14	.	TGTGCCAGCAGGAGAGGATCCGTTCCTTACGAGCAGTACTTC	CASRRGSVPYEQYF
TRBV19	TRBJ2-1	TRBD2	17	.	TGTGCCAGTAGTATAGCTAGCGGGGGACTCTCCTACAATGAGCAGTTCTTC	CASSIASGGLSYNEQFF
TRBV6-6	TRBJ1-2	TRBD1	17	.	TGTGCCAGCAGTCGTACACCCGGACAGGGAACAGCGTGGGGCTACACCTTC	CASSRTPGQGTAWGYTF
TRBV3-1/TRBV3-2	TRBJ2-7	.	16	.	TGTGCCAGCAGCCAAGAAGACCAGAAGGGGCGCTACGAGCAGTACTTC	CASSQEDQKGRYEQYF
TRBV6-5	TRBJ1-1	.	12	.	TGTGCCAGCAGTCCTTATAGGACTGAAGCTTTCTTT	CASSPYRTEAFF
TRBV27	TRBJ1-5	TRBD1	15	.	TGTGCCAGCAGCGAGGGACAGCCTGTCAATCAGCCCCAGCATTTT	CASSEGQPVNQPQHF
TRBV24-1	TRBJ2-2	TRBD1	16	.	TGTGCCACCAGTGATCCCGGGACAGCGAACACCGGGGAGCTGTTTTTT	CATSDPGTANTGELFF
TRBV24-1	TRBJ1-2	TRBD1	19	.	TGTGCCACCAGTGATGTGTTCTGGGACAGGGGTCCGGGGAACTATGGCTACACCTTC	CATSDVFWDRGPGNYGYTF
TRBV6-1	TRBJ1-1	.	11	.	TGTGCCAGCAGTGATTATCCTGAAGCTTTCTTT	CASSDYPEAFF
TRBV9	TRBJ1-6	TRBD1	15	.	TGTGCCAGCAGCGGACAGGGATCTAATAATTCACCCCTCCACTTT	CASSGQGSNNSPLHF
TRBV29-1	TRBJ2-1	.	16	.	TGCAGCGTTGAAGGGGCGCAGGGGAGCTCCTACAATGAGCAGTTCTTC	CSVEGAQGSSYNEQFF
TRBV9	TRBJ1-2	.	15	.	TGTGCCAGCAACTTCGGAGGGAATCCTAACTATGGCTACACCTTC	CASNFGGNPNYGYTF
TRBV7-9	TRBJ2-2	.	14	.	TGTGCCAGCAGCTTAGCCACAGGGAACGGGGAGCTGTTTTTT	CASSLATGNGELFF
TRBV19	TRBJ1-2	.	14	.	TGTGCCAGTAGTCCACTGGACAGCTTCTATGGCTACACCTTC	CASSPLDSFYGYTF
TRBV5-8	TRBJ2-2	TRBD1	14	.	TGTGCCAGCAGCGTACGACAGGGCACCGGGGAGCTGTTTTTT	CASSVRQGTGELFF
TRBV15	TRBJ2-1	.	13	.	TGTGCCACCAGCAGAGGAATTTACAATGAGCAGTTCTTC	CATSRGIYNEQFF
TRBV5-1	TRBJ2-3	TRBD2	17	once	TGCGCCAGCAGCCAGGACCTCAGCGGGGGGGCCGGAGATACGCAGTATTTT	CASSQDLSGGAGDTQYF
TRBV28	TRBJ2-7	.	17	.	TGTGCCAGCAGTTTTTCTGGGGGGCGATTCCCGGCCTACGAGCAGTACTTC	CASSFSGGRFPAYEQYF
TRBV6-6	TRBJ2-3	.	12	.	TGTGCCAGCAGTTACGGGTCGGGGGACCAGTATTTT	CASSYGSGDQYF
TRBV4-2	TRBJ2-3	TRBD1	14	.	TGTGCCAGCAGCGGACAGGGGGCAGAAGATACGCAGTATTTT	CASSGQGAEDTQYF
TRBV2	TRBJ1-3	.	14	.	TGTGCCAGCACCGGGGGAAACTCTGGAAACACCATATATTTT	CASTGGNSGNTIYF
TRBV4-1	TRBJ2-7	TRBD2	18	.	TGCGCCAGCAGCCAAGAGGGGCGGCTAGCGGGGTTTTCCTACGAGCAGTACTTC	CASSQEGRLAGFSYEQYF
TRBV2	TRBJ2-2	.	14	.	TGTGCCAGCACTGGGACTGGGAACACCGGGGAGCTGTTTTTT	CASTGTGNTGELFF
TRBV6-5	TRBJ2-2	.	13	.	TGTGCCAGCAGTTACAGGCCCTCTGGGGAGCTGTTTTTT	CASSYRPSGELFF
TRBV4-1	TRBJ2-7	.	14	.	TGCGCCAGCAGCCAAACGCCAGGGTCACACGAGCAGTACTTC	CASSQTPGSHEQYF
TRBV27	TRBJ1-5	.	11	.	TGTGCCAGCATCAAGGATAAGCCCCAGCATTTT	CASIKDKPQHF
TRBV5-1	TRBJ1-1	.	12	once	TGCGCCAGCAGCCCTGAAATAGGGCAGGCTTTCTTT	CASSPEIGQAFF
TRBV10-3	TRBJ2-1	.	12	.	TGTGCCATCAGTGAATTAGGGGATGAGCAGTTCTTC	CAISELGDEQFF
TRBV3-1/TRBV3-2	TRBJ2-1	TRBD2	13	.	TGTGCCAGCAGCGGAACTAGCGGGGGGGAACAGTTCTTC	CASSGTSGGEQFF
TRBV19	TRBJ1-6	.	15	.	TGTGCCAGTAGTCCCCGGGACGGACATAATTCACCCCTCCACTTT	CASSPRDGHNSPLHF
TRBV11-3	TRBJ2-1	TRBD2	16	.	TGTGCCAGCAGCACATCTAGCGGGGGGGCCCGGGGTGAGCAGTTCTTC	CASSTSSGGARGEQFF
TRBV4-1	TRBJ2-1	.	15	.	TGCGCCAGCAGCCACAGGGGAGGGAATGTAAATGAGCAGTTCTTC	CASSHRGGNVNEQFF
TRBV19	TRBJ1-6	TRBD1	14	.	TGTGCCAGTAGTATGCGGACAGGGAATTCACCCCTCCACTTT	CASSMRTGNSPLHF
TRBV14	TRBJ2-1	TRBD2	15	.	TGTGCCAGCAGCCAAGTAGCGGGGGGTTACGGTGAGCAGTTCTTC	CASSQVAGGYGEQFF